Listed here are 9 T cell receptor beta chains from one sample, sequenced in a study of cytomegalovirus exposure and HLA in healthy donors (dated by TCRdb to 2016 to 2017). Libraries were built with the immunoSEQ multiplex PCR assay. For the multiplex PCR, a mixture combining 60 forward primers for TCR Vbeta segments and 13 reverse primers for TCR Jbeta segments was used. TCRdb took this table from immuneACCESS and kept in-frame rearrangements with V and J called. Such tables lack part of the clones; where checked against another copy, unresolved V genes explain under half of the gap, and the rest is unexplained. The table for this sample lists 130,000 or so clones; about 73% of them were counted only once. Approximately 2% of the sample is in the top ten clones. Sequencing was done on a sample of PBMCs. All receptors come from a woman aged 40 to 50 in good health and CMV-seropositive.

J is TRBJ2-5 and V is TRBV27, with 12 nucleotides matching TRBD2. Germline lookup yields CDR1 MNHEY and CDR2 SMNVEV (reference sequence). The CDR3 length is 14 residues. V was pared by 7 bases and J by 7 bases, with 7 bases of the junction left unmatched. CDR3 DNA: TGTGCCAGCAAACGACTAGCGGGAGAGATGACCCAGTACTTC. This gives the protein CASKRLAGEMTQYF.

The chain links TRBV28 to TRBJ2-7; TRBD2 aligns across 11 bases. CDR1 is MDHEN, CDR2 SYDVKM, per germline. J lost 0 bases, V lost 4 bases, and 14 bases had no gene match. The CDR3 covers 19 residues. CDR3 DNA: TGTGCCAGCAGTTCGACAACCGGGACTAGCGGCTCAACCTCCTACGAGCAGTACTTC. Translation: CASSSTTGTSGSTSYEQYF.

This clone appeared a few times. This CDR3 is CASRRLAAVGYGYTF. The CDR3 nucleotides are TGTGCCAGTCGACGTCTAGCCGCGGTGGGATATGGCTACACCTTC. V gene TRBV7-9 combines with J gene TRBJ1-2; D remains ambiguous. Trimming stripped 9 bases from V and 5 bases from J, with 22 bases between. From germline, CDR1 is SEHNR and CDR2 FQNEAQ (reference sequence). The CDR3 extends over 15 amino acids. The whole variable domain, filled in from reference TRBV7-9 and TRBJ1-2, reads DTGVSQNPRHKITKRGQNVTFRCDPISEHNRLYWYRQTLGQGPEFLTYFQNEAQLEKSRLLSDRFSAERPKGSFSTLEIQRTEQGDSAMYLCASRRLAAVGYGYTFGSGTRLTVV.

This chain uses TRBV2 with TRBJ1-1; D is ambiguous. The CDR3 sequence is 15 residues long. The germline gives CDR1 SNHLY, CDR2 FYNNEI. Trimming took off 6 bases at V and 8 bases at J, with 22 bases between the two ends. CDR3 bases: TGTGCCAGCAGCAAGGAGGGCCACCCGCTAGTAGAAGCTTTCTTT. This encodes CASSKEGHPLVEAFF.

This clone was found a few times. The chain recombines TRBV5-6 with TRBJ2-3; 8 positions agree with TRBD2. This CDR3 region has 16 residues. Germline lookup yields CDR1 SGHDT and CDR2 YYEEEE. J lost 0 bases, V lost 3 bases, and 6 bases had no gene match. The CDR3 here is CASSYTSGASTDTQYF. In DNA form, the CDR3 reads TGTGCCAGCAGCTACACTAGCGGAGCTAGCACAGATACGCAGTATTTT.

The chain links TRBV27 to TRBJ1-5, with 8 bases fitting TRBD1. The junction had 10 bases not matched to a gene; V was cut back by 2 bases and J by 4 bases. Germline assignment: CDR1 MNHEY and CDR2 SMNVEV (reference sequence). The length of the CDR3 is 17 residues. The CDR3 region has the DNA TGTGCCAGCAGTTTAAAAGTGGTAGGACAGGGTAATCAGCCCCAGCATTTT. Translation: CASSLKVVGQGNQPQHF.

The chain uses TRBV2 and TRBJ2-3; perhaps TRBD2 as D (7 bases). This CDR3 contains 16 residues. Trimming removed 9 bases at V and 0 bases at J, with 19 bases between. Germline loops: CDR1 SNHLY, CDR2 FYNNEI. CDR3 region: CAREGRGLFSTDTQYF. The CDR3 DNA reads TGTGCCAGGGAGGGGAGGGGGTTATTTAGCACAGATACGCAGTATTTT.

A remark on this clone: The germline gene is not matched at one end of the junction; a read error may be the cause. The chain employs TRBV28 and TRBJ1-3; tentative D call: TRBD1 (5 bases). The CDR3 contains 12 residues. Germline assignment: CDR1 MDHEN and CDR2 SYDVKM. CDR3 residues: CASSLSGMGLYF. Here the CDR3 DNA reads TGTGCCAGCAGCTTATCAGGGATGGGCTTATATTTT.

The V and J genes are TRBV7-2 and TRBJ2-2; TRBD2 aligns across 10 bases. The CDR3 runs 16 residues. Germline lookup yields CDR1 SGHTA and CDR2 FQGNSA. The ends lost 5 bases at V and 5 bases at J; junction bases unmatched: 8. The CDR3 region has the DNA TGTGCCAGCAGCCATAAAAGCGGGGGGGCTACCGGGGAGCTGTTTTTT. Translated: CASSHKSGGATGELFF.